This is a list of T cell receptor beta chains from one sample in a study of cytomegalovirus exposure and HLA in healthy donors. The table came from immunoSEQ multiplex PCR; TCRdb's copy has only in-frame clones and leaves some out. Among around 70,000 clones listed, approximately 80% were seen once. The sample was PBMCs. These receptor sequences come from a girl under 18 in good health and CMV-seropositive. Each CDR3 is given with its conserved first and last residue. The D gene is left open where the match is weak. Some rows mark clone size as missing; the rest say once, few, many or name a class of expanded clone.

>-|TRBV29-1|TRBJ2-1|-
CSASTVEQFF
TGCAGCGCGTCGACAGTTGAGCAGTTCTTC
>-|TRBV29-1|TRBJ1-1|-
CSASIDEAFF
TGCAGCGCCTCTATCGATGAAGCTTTCTTT
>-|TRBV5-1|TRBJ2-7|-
CASSRGTLQGSEQYF
TGCGCCAGCAGCCGGGGGACCTTACAGGGGTCCGAGCAGTACTTC
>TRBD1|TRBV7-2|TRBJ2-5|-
CASSQRGPHGNQETQYF
TGTGCCAGCAGTCAAAGGGGGCCCCACGGCAACCAAGAGACCCAGTACTTC
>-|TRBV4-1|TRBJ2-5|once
CASSQDSRTQYF
TGCGCCAGCAGCCAAGATTCTAGGACCCAGTACTTC
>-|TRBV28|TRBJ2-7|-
CASSLLQRRGDKQYF
TGTGCCAGCAGTTTACTCCAGCGCAGGGGTGACAAGCAGTACTTC
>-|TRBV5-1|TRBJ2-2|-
CASSREKGGTGELFF
TGCGCCAGCAGCCGCGAAAAGGGGGGGACCGGGGAGCTGTTTTTT
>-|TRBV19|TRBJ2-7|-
CASSIGSYEQYF
TGTGCCAGTAGTATTGGGAGTTACGAGCAGTACTTC
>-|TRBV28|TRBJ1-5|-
CASSLMGGTGTQPQHF
TGTGCCAGCAGTTTAATGGGGGGGACTGGGACCCAGCCCCAGCATTTT
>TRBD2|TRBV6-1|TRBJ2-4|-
CASSERGGLAGVGTKNIQYF
TGTGCCAGCAGTGAAAGGGGGGGACTAGCGGGAGTAGGGACCAAAAACATTCAGTACTTC
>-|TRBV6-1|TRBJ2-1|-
CASSEGLGLGGQFF
TGTGCCAGCAGTGAAGGACTGGGTCTGGGGGGGCAGTTCTTC
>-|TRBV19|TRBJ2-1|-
CATRRGSLDEQFF
TGTGCCACCCGCCGTGGCAGTTTGGATGAGCAGTTCTTC
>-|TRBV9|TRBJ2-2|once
CASSAYSGIGELFF
TGTGCCAGCAGCGCATACTCAGGGATCGGGGAGCTGTTTTTT
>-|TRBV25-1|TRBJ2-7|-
CASSRAGTYEQYF
TGTGCCAGCAGTAGGGCGGGGACCTACGAGCAGTACTTC
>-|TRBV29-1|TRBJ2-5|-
CSGTHQETQYF
TGCAGCGGGACTCACCAAGAGACCCAGTACTTC
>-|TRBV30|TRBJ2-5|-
CALTGTYGGETQYF
TGTGCCTTAACCGGGACATACGGTGGAGAGACCCAGTACTTC
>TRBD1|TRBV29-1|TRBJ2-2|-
CSVELIRGQVGELFF
TGCAGCGTTGAATTGATCAGGGGGCAGGTCGGGGAGCTGTTTTTT
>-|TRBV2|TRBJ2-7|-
CASKENSASYEQYF
TGTGCCAGCAAGGAAAATAGCGCTTCCTACGAGCAGTACTTC
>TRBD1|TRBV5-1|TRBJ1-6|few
CASSGGQQSSYNSPLHF
TGCGCCAGCAGCGGGGGACAGCAGAGCTCCTATAATTCACCCCTCCACTTT
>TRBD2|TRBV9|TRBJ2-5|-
CASSATGTSRQETQYF
TGTGCCAGCAGCGCCACCGGGACTAGCCGTCAAGAGACCCAGTACTTC
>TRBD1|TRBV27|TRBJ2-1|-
CASSPAGTAYNEQFF
TGTGCCAGCAGTCCGGCCGGGACAGCTTACAATGAGCAGTTCTTC
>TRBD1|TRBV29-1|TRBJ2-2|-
CSVEKPGTGPGELFF
TGCAGCGTTGAAAAACCCGGGACAGGGCCCGGGGAGCTGTTTTTT
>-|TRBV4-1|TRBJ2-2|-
CASSQAARVTGELFF
TGCGCCAGCAGCCAAGCAGCGAGGGTGACCGGGGAGCTGTTTTTT
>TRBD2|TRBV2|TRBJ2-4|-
CASRGGRASGAYF
TGTGCCAGCAGAGGCGGGAGGGCTTCGGGGGCGTACTTC
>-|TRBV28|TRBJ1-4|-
CASSFGEVKLFF
TGTGCCAGCAGTTTTGGGGAGGTAAAACTGTTTTTT
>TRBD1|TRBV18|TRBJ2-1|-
CASSATGDNEQFF
TGTGCCAGCTCAGCAACAGGGGACAATGAGCAGTTCTTC
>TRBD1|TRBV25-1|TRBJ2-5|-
CASSGRTGDETQYF
TGTGCCAGCAGTGGCCGCACAGGGGATGAGACCCAGTACTTC
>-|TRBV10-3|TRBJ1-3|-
CAISETASFSGNTIYF
TGTGCCATCAGTGAAACAGCCAGCTTCTCTGGAAACACCATATATTTT
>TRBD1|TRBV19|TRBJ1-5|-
CASSPDRANQPQHF
TGTGCCAGTAGCCCCGACAGGGCGAATCAGCCCCAGCATTTT
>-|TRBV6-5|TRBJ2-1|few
CASSLAGRHEQFF
TGTGCCAGCAGTTTGGCAGGGCGTCATGAGCAGTTCTTC
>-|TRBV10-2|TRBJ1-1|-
CASSDLTTGNTEAFF
TGCGCCAGCAGTGATCTAACGACAGGAAACACTGAAGCTTTCTTT
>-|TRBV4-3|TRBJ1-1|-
CASSQGGSGRGAFF
TGCGCCAGCAGCCAAGGGGGTAGTGGACGGGGAGCTTTCTTT
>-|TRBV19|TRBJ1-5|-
CASSIDRDQPQHF
TGTGCCAGTAGTATAGATCGGGATCAGCCCCAGCATTTT
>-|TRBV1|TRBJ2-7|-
CTSSQGCTGHLAYEQYF
TGCACCAGCAGCCAAGGTTGTACAGGACATTTGGCCTACGAGCAGTACTTC
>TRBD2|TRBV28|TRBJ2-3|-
CASGLAADTQYF
TGTGCCAGCGGACTAGCGGCAGATACGCAGTATTTT
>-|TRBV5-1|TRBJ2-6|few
CASSFGWVGGSGANVLTF
TGCGCCAGCAGCTTCGGATGGGTCGGAGGCTCTGGGGCCAACGTCCTGACTTTC
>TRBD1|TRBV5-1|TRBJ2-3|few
CASSWRGQGTDTQYF
TGCGCCAGCAGCTGGCGAGGACAGGGAACAGATACGCAGTATTTT
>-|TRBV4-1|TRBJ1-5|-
CASSQDATLGQFNQPQHF
TGCGCCAGCAGCCAAGACGCAACCCTGGGACAATTCAATCAGCCCCAGCATTTT
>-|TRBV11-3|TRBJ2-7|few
CASSQGQRAYEQYF
TGTGCCAGCAGCCAAGGACAGCGCGCCTACGAGCAGTACTTC
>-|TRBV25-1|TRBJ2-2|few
CASSSGEGTGELFF
TGTGCCAGCAGTTCAGGGGAAGGCACCGGGGAGCTGTTTTTT
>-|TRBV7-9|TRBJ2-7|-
CASSRVKHYEQYF
TGTGCCAGCAGCCGGGTAAAACACTACGAGCAGTACTTC
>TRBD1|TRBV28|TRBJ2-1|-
CASSRTGNYNEQFF
TGTGCCAGCAGCCGGACAGGGAACTACAATGAGCAGTTCTTC
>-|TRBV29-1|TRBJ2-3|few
CSCLTDTQYF
TGCAGCTGTCTCACAGATACGCAGTATTTT
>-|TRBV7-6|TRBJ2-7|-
CASSPDTGHYEQYF
TGTGCCAGCAGCCCAGACACAGGCCACTACGAGCAGTACTTC
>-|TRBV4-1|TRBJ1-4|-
CASAYRVNEKLFF
TGCGCCAGCGCCTACAGGGTAAATGAAAAACTGTTTTTT
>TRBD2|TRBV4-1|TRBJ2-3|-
CASSQDTPAGVRTDTQYF
TGCGCCAGCAGCCAAGATACCCCAGCGGGGGTTCGCACAGATACGCAGTATTTT
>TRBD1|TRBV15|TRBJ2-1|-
CATSEDRGTNEQFF
TGTGCCACCAGCGAGGACAGGGGGACAAATGAGCAGTTCTTC
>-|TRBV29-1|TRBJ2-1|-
CSSEGPKLPTRPNNEQFF
TGCAGCTCGGAGGGTCCGAAACTGCCCACTCGACCCAACAATGAGCAGTTCTTC